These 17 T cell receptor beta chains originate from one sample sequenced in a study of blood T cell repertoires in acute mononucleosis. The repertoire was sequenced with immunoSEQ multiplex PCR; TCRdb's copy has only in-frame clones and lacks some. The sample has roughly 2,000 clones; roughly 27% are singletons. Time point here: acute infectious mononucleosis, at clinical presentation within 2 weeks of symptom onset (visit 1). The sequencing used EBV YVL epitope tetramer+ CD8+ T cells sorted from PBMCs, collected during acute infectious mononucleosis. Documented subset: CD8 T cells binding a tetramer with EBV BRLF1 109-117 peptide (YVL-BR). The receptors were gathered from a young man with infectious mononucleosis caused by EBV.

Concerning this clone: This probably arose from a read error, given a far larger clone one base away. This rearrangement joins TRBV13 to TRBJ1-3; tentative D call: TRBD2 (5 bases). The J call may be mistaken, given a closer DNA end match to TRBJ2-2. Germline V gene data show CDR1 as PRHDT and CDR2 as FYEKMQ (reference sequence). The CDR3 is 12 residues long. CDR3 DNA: TGTGCCAGCAGACAAACGTCCGGGAAGCTGTTTTTT. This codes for CASRQTSGKLFF.

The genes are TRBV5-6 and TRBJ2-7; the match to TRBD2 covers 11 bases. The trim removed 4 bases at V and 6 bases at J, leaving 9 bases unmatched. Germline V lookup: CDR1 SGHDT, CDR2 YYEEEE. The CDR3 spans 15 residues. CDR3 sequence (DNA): TGTGCCAGCAGCCAAGATACTAGCGGGAGAGCCGAGCAGTACTTC. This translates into CASSQDTSGRAEQYF.

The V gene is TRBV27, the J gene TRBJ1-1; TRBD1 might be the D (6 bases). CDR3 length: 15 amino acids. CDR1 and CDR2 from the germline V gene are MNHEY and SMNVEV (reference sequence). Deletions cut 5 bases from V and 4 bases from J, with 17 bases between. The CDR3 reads CASSQLQGSGTEAFF. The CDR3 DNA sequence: TGTGCCAGCAGTCAACTACAGGGTAGCGGCACTGAAGCTTTCTTT.

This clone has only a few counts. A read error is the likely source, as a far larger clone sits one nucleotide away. This CDR3 reads CASSGLLGSASTQYF. CDR3 nucleotide sequence: TGTGCCAGCAGTGGCCTACTTGGGTCAGCGTCGACGCAGTATTTT. This sequence joins TRBV6-5 and TRBJ2-3; D ambiguous. CDR3 length equals 15 residues. The V end lost 5 bases, the J end lost 9 bases, and 21 bases lay between the germline ends. The V gene's germline CDR1 is MNHEY and CDR2 SVGAGI.

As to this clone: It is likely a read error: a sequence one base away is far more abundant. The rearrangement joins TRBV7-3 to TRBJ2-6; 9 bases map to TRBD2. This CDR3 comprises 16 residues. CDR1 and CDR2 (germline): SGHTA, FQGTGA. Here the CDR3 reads CASSQGTSSGANALTF. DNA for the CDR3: TGTGCCAGCAGCCAAGGGACTAGCTCCGGGGCCAACGCCCTGACTTTC.

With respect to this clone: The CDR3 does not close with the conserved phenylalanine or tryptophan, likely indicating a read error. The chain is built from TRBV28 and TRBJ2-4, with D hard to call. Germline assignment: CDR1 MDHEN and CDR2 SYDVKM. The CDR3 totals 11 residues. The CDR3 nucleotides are TGCGCCAGCAGTTTGAGTAACATTCAGTACCTC. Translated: CASSLSNIQYL.

CDR3 residues: CASSVELALGDTQYF. The CDR3 bases are TGTGCCAGCAGCGTAGAATTGGCCCTAGGAGATACGCAGTATTTT. The rearrangement joins TRBV9 to TRBJ2-3; D uncertain. The CDR3 spans 15 residues. V dropped 0 bases and J dropped 5 bases, with 13 bases sitting between them. The germline CDR1 and CDR2 sequences are SGDLS and YYNGEE.

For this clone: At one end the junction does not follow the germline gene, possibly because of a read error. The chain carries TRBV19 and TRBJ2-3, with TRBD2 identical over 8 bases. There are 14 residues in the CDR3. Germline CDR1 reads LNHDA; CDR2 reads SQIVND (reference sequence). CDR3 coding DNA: TGCGCCAGTAGAATAGCGGGAAACTCTGATACGCAGTATTTT. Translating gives CASRIAGNSDTQYF.

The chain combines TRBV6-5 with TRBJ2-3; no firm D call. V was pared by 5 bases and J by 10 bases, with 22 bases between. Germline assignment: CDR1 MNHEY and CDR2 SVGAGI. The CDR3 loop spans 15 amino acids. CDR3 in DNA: TGTGCCAGCAGTGCCGTACTTGGGTCAGCGTCGTCGCAGTATTTT. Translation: CASSAVLGSASSQYF.

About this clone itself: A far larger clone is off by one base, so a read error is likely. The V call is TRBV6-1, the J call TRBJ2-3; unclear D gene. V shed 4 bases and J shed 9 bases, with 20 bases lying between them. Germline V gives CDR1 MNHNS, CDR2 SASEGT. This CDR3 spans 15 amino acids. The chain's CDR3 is CASSALLGSVSTQYF. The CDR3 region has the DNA TGTGCCAGCAGTGCCCTACTTGGGTCAGTGTCGACGCAGTATTTT.

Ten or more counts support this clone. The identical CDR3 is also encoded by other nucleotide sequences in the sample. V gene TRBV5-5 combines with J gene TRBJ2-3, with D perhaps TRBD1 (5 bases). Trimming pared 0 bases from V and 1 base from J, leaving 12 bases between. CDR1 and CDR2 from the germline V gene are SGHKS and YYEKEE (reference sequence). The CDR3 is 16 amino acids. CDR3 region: CASSLDLGQGTDTQYF. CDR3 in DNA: TGTGCCAGCAGCTTGGACCTGGGGCAGGGCACAGATACGCAGTATTTT.

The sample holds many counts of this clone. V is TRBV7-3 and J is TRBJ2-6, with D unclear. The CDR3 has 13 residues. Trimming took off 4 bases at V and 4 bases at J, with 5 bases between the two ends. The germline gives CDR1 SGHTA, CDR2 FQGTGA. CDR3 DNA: TGTGCCAGCAGCTCCACCGGGGCCAACGTCCTGACTTTC. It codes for CASSSTGANVLTF.

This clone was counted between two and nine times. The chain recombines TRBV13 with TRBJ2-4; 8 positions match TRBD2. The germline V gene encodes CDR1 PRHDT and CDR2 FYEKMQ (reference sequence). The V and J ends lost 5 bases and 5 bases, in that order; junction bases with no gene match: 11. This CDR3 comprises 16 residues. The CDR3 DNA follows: TGTGCCAGCAGCCACCCCCGGGAGGGAGACCAAAACATTCAGTACTTC. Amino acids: CASSHPREGDQNIQYF.

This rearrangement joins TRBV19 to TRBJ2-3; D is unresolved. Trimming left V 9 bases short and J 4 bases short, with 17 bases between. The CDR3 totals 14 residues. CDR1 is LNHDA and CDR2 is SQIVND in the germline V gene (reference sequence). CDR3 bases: TGTGCCAGCAGCCACCAGCCGGGCGCAGATACGCAGTATTTT. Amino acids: CASSHQPGADTQYF. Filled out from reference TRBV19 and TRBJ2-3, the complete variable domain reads DGGITQSPKYLFRKEGQNVTLSCEQNLNHDAMYWYRQDPGQGLRLIYYSQIVNDFQKGDIAEGYSVSREKKESFPLTVTSAQKNPTAFYLCASSHQPGADTQYFGPGTRLTVL.

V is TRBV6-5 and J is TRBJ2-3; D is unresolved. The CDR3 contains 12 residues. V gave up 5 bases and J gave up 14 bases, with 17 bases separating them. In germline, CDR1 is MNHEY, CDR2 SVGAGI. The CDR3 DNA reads TGTGCCAGCAGTGCCCTACTTGGGTCAGCGTATTTT. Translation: CASSALLGSAYF.

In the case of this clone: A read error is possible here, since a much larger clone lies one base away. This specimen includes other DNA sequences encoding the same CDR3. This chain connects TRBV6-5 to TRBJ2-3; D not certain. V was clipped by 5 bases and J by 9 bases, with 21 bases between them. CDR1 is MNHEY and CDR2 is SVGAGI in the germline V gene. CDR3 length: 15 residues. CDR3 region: CASSALLGSAATQYF. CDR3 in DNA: TGTGCCAGCAGTGCCCTACTTGGGTCTGCGGCGACGCAGTATTTT.

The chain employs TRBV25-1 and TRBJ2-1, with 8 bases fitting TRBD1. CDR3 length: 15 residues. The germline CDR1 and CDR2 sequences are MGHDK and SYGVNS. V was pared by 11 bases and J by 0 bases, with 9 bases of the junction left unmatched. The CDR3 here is CAWSGDRGSYNEQFF. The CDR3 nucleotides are TGTGCCTGGAGTGGTGACAGGGGCTCCTACAATGAGCAGTTCTTC.